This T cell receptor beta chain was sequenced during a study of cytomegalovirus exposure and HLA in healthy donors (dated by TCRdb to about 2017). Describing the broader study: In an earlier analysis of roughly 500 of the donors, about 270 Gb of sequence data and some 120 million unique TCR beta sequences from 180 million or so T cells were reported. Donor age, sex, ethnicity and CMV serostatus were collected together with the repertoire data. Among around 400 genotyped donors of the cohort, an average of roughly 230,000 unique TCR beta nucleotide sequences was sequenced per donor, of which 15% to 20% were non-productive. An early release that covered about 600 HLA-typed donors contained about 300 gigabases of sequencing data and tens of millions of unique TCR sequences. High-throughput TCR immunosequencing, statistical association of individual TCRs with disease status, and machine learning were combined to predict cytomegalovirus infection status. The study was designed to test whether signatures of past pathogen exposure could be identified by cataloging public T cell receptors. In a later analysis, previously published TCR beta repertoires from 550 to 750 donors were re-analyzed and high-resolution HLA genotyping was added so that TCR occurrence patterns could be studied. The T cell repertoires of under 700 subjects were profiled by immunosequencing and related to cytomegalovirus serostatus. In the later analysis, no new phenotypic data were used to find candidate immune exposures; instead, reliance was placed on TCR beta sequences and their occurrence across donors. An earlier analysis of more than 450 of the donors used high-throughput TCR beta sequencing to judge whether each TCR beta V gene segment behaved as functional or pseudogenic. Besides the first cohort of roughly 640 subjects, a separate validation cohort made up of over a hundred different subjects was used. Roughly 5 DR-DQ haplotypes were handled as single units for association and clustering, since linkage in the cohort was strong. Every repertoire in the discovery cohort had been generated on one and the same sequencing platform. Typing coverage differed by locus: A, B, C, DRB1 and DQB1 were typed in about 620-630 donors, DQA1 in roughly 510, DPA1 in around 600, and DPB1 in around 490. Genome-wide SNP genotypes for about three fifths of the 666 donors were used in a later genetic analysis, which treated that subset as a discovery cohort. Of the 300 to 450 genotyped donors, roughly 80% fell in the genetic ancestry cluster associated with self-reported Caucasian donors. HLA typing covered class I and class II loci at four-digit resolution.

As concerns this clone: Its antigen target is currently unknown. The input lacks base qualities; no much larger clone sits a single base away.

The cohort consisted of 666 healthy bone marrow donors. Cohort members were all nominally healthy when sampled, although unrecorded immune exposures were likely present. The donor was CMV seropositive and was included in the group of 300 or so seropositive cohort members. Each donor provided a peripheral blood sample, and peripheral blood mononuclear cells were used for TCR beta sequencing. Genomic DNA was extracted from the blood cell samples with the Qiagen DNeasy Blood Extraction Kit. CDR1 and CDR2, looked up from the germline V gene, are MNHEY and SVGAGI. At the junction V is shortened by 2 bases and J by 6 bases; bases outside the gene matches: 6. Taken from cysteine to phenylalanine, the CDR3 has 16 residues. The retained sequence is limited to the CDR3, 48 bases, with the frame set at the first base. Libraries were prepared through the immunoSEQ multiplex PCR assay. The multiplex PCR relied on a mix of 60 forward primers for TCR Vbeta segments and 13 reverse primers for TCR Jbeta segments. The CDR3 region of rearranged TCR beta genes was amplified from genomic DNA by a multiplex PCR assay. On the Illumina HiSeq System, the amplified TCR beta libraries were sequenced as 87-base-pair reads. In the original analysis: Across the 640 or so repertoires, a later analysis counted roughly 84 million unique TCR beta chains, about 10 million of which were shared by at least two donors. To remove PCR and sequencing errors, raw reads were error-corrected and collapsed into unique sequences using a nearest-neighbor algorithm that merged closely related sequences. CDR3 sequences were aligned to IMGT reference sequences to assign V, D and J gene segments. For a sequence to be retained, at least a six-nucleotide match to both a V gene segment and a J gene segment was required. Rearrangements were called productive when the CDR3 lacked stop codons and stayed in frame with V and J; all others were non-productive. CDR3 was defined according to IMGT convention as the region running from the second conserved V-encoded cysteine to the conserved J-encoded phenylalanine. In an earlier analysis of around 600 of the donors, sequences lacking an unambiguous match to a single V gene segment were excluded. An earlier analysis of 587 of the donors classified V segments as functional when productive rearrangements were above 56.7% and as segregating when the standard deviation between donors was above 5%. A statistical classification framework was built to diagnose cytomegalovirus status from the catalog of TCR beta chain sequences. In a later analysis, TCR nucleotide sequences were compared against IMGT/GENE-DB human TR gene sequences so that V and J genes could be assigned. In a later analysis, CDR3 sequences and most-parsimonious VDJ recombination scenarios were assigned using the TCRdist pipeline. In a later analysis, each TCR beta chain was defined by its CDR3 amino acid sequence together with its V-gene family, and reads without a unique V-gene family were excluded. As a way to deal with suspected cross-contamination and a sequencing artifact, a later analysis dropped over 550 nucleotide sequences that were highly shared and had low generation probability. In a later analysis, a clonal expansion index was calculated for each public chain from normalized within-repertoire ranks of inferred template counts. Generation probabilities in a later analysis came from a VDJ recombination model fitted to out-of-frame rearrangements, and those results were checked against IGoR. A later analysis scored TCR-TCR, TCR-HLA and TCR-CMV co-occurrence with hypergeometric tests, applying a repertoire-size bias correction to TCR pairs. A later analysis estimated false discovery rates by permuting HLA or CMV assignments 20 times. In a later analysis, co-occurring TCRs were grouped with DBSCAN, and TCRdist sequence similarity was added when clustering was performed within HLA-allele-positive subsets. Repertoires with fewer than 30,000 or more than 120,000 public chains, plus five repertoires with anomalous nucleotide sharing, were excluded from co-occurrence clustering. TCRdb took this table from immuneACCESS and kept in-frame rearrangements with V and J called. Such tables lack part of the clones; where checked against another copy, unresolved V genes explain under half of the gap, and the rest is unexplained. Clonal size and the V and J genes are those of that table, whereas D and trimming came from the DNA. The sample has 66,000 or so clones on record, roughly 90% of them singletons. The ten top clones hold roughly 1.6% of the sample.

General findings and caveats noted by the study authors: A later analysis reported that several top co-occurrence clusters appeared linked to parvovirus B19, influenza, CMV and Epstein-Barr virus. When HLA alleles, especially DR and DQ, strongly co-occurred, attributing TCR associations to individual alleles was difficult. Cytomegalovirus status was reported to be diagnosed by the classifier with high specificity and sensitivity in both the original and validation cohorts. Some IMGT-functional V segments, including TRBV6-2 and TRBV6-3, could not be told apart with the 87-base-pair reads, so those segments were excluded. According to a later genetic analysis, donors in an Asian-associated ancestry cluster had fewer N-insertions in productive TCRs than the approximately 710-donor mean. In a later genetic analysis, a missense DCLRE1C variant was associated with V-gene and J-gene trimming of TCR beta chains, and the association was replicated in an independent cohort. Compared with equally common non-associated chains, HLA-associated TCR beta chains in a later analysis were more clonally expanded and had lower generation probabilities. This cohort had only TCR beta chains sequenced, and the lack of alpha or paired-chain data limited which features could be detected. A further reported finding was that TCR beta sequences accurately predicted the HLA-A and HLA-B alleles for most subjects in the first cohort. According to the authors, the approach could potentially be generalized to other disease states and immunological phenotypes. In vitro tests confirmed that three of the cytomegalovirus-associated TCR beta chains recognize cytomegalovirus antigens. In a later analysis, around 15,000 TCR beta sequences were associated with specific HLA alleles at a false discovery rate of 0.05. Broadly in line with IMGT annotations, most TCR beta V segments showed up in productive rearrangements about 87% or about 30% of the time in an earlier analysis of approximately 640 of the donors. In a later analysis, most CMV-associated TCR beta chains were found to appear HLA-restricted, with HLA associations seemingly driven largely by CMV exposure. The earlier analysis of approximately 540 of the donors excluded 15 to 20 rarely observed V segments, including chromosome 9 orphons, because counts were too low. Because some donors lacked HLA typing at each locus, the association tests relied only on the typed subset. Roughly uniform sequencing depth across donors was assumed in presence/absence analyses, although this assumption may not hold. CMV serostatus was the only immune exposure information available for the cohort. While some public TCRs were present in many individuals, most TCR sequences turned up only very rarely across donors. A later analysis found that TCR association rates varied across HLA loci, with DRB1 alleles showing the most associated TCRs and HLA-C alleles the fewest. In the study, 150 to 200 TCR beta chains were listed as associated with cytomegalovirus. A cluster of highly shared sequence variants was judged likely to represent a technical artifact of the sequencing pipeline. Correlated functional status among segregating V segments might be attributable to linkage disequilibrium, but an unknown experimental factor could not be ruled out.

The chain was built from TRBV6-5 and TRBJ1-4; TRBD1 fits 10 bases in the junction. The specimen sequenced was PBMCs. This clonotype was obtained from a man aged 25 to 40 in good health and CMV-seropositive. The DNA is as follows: TGTGCCAGCAGTTACGGGAGTGGGACAGGGGATGAAAAACTGTTTTTT. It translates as CASSYGSGTGDEKLFF.